This TCR beta chain was sequenced for a study of radiotherapy plus CTLA-4 blockade in lung cancer. Overall study context: The study recorded objective responses in about 20% of patients and disease control in about 31%. Findings of the study overall: TCR clones originating in tumors grew in number in blood after radiotherapy plus ipilimumab. Interferon-beta and early blood T cell clone dynamics reportedly predicted response best.

CDR1 LNHDA and CDR2 SQIVND come from the germline V gene (reference sequence). Trimming shortened V by 3 bases and J by 0 bases, and 24 bases separated the two germline ends. CDR3 size: 21 residues. Profiled with immunoSEQ multiplex PCR; TCRdb holds only in-frame clones, not every one. The sample shows fewer than 90,000 clones, around 83% of them seen only once. A remark on this clone: Its antigen is not identified.

Alongside CTLA-4 blockade with ipilimumab, patients with chemo-refractory metastatic non-small-cell lung cancer received focal radiation. The sample was peripheral blood, taken from a patient treated with radiotherapy plus ipilimumab. This clonotype was obtained from a human donor with non-small cell lung cancer who had stable disease on radiotherapy plus ipilimumab. The chain links TRBV19 to TRBJ2-6; D is perhaps TRBD2 (6 bases). The CDR3 DNA follows: TGTGCCAGTAGTATCCGGGGAGGCTCAGTTTCCCAGGCCTCTGGGGCCAACGTCCTGACTTTC. This codes for CASSIRGGSVSQASGANVLTF.